These 13 T cell receptor beta chains were all obtained from the same sample, sequenced in a study of response to subunit inactivated influenza vaccine. One entry per CDR3 protein, called by TCRdb with MiXCR from the RT-PCR reads. The sample records more than 600,000 distinct CDR3 sequences, less than 20% being singletons. The material sequenced was PBMCs from blood, taken 4 to 6 days after vaccination. These receptor sequences come from a man aged 50-60 years who received an inactivated influenza vaccine.

This clonotype was detected a few times. The J gene is TRBJ1-6, the V gene TRBV20-1; D unclear. This CDR3 region has 17 residues. The germline CDR1 and CDR2 sequences are DFQATT and SNEGSKA (reference sequence). Trimming cost V 4 bases and J 0 bases, with 16 bases left between them. CDR3 residues: CSAKEDSLSSYNSPLHF. In nucleotides, the CDR3 is TGCAGTGCTAAAGAGGACTCTTTGAGCTCCTATAATTCACCCCTCCACTTT.

This clonotype has a handful of counts. The chain carries TRBV5-1 and TRBJ1-1; TRBD1 is a possible D gene (5 bases). This CDR3 spans 14 amino acids. Germline V lookup: CDR1 SGHRS, CDR2 YFSETQ. V dropped 4 bases and J dropped 2 bases, with 12 bases sitting between them. The CDR3 loop is CASSLWQGNTEAFF. CDR3 DNA sequence: TGCGCCAGCAGCCTCTGGCAGGGCAACACTGAAGCTTTCTTT.

This clonotype appeared many times. This sequence joins TRBV4-3 and TRBJ2-2, with D uncertain. Germline V gene sequence: CDR1 LGHNA, CDR2 YSLEER. This CDR3 comprises 14 residues. The V and J ends lost 0 bases and 5 bases respectively, with 7 bases between them. The CDR3 nucleotides are TGCGCCAGCAGCCAAGAAGGTGGGACCGGGGAGCTGTTTTTT. Protein sequence: CASSQEGGTGELFF.

This clonotype was recorded at least ten times. The J gene is TRBJ1-2, the V gene TRBV12-3 or TRBV12-4; D gene ambiguous. The CDR3 has 12 residues. The V end was cut by 5 bases, the J end by 6 bases, with 10 bases between. CDR3 sequence (DNA): TGTGCCAGCAGTGGAGAGGTGGATGGCTACACCTTC. This codes for CASSGEVDGYTF.

The gene calls are TRBV12-3 or TRBV12-4 and TRBJ1-4; the D is unclear. The CDR3 contains 14 residues. V was cut by 3 bases and J by 1 base, with 6 bases left in between. The CDR3 region is CASSLLITNEKLFF. The DNA of the CDR3 is TGTGCCAGCAGTTTGTTAATAACTAATGAAAAACTGTTTTTT.

The table lists this clonotype with a few counts. This chain connects TRBV6-1 to TRBJ2-1; 9 bases are shared with TRBD2. Germline loops: CDR1 MNHNS, CDR2 SASEGT. The CDR3 is 15 residues long. The trim removed 5 bases at V and 6 bases at J, leaving 8 bases unmatched. The DNA of the CDR3 is TGTGCCAGCAGTCTTAGCGGGAGAGGTGTCAATGAGCAGTTCTTC. This gives the protein CASSLSGRGVNEQFF.

The J gene is TRBJ1-1, the V gene TRBV20-1; D is uncertain. The CDR3 spans 14 residues. V was pared by 0 bases and J by 1 base, with 9 bases between. Germline values: CDR1 DFQATT, CDR2 SNEGSKA (reference sequence). CDR3 bases: TGCAGTGCTAGAGAGGGCGGGTCGAACACTGAAGCTTTCTTT. As protein: CSAREGGSNTEAFF.

The V gene is TRBV5-6, the J gene TRBJ1-1, with D uncertain. The germline V gene has CDR1 SGHDT and CDR2 YYEEEE. V was pared by 0 bases and J by 1 base, with 7 bases between. The CDR3 extends over 14 amino acids. The CDR3 nucleotides are TGTGCCAGCAGCTTGGTAACACCGAACACTGAAGCTTTCTTT. Protein sequence: CASSLVTPNTEAFF.

The rearrangement joins TRBV7-2 to TRBJ2-7, with 11 bases lining up with TRBD2. The V gene end was trimmed by 5 bases and the J gene end by 7 bases; junction bases not matched to a gene: 10. Germline CDR1 SGHTA, CDR2 FQGNSA. The CDR3 loop spans 15 amino acids. The chain's CDR3 is CASSQTSGRSREQYF. For the CDR3, the DNA is TGTGCCAGCAGCCAAACTAGCGGGAGATCCCGGGAGCAGTACTTC.

This clonotype turned up a few times. The J gene is TRBJ2-7, the V gene TRBV6-2 or TRBV6-3; the D gene could be TRBD1 or TRBD2 (5 bases each). Trimming took 2 bases from V and 7 from J, leaving 18 bases between them. Germline assignment: CDR1 MNHEY and CDR2 SVGEGT. CDR3 length equals 15 residues. DNA for the CDR3: TGTGCCAGCAGTTACGCCAGGGACCGCCAAGCGGAGCAGTACTTC. Translation gives CASSYARDRQAEQYF.

This clonotype has a handful of counts. The chain is built from TRBV20-1 and TRBJ1-1, with 10 positions matching TRBD1. The germline gives CDR1 DFQATT, CDR2 SNEGSKA (reference sequence). The CDR3 sequence is 15 residues long. Trimming at V came to 3 bases and at J to 12 bases, leaving 16 bases not matched to a gene. Written as DNA, the CDR3 is TGCAGTGCTAGGTTAGCGACAGGGGGCTTTACTGGGTCTTTCTTT. Its protein is CSARLATGGFTGSFF.

Only a few counts were recorded for this clonotype. The chain is built from TRBV12-3 or TRBV12-4 and TRBJ2-5; D tentatively fits TRBD1 or TRBD2 (6 bases each). This CDR3 contains 14 residues. V was trimmed by 7 bases and J by 5 bases, leaving 17 bases between them. CDR3 nucleotides: TGTGCCAGCACCCCCAAAGGGGGGTTTGAGACCCAGTACTTC. Its protein is CASTPKGGFETQYF.

This clonotype was seen at least ten times. The V and J genes are TRBV29-1 and TRBJ1-4; D might be TRBD1 (5 bases). The CDR3 extends over 11 amino acids. The V end was cut by 4 bases, the J end by 6 bases, with 6 bases between. CDR1 and CDR2 (germline): SQVTM, ANQGSEA. CDR3 residues: CSVARDEKLFF. The CDR3, as DNA: TGCAGCGTTGCCAGGGATGAAAAACTGTTTTTT.